Included here is one T cell receptor beta chain sequence, with context. Separation by sorting yielded CD4+ and CD8+ T cells from PBMCs. Extraction of RNA preceded its reverse transcription into cDNA, which served as the sequencing template. The method was immunoSEQ multiplex PCR; TCRdb's version includes in-frame clones alone and lacks a portion of them. The sample holds about 69,000 clones, 50% to 75% seen once. The sample is drawn from a study of CD8+ T cells in alopecia areata. The sample here was CD8+ T cells sorted from blood, taken at week 0. The receptor was isolated from a human donor with alopecia areata.

The CDR3 coding sequence is TGTGCCACCAGCAGCTTAACAGGGGTGGGCACAGATACGCAGTATTTT. Translated, it gives CATSSLTGVGTDTQYF. This sequence joins TRBV15 and TRBJ2-3; 7 nucleotides line up with TRBD1. The CDR3 has 16 amino acids. With 3 bases clipped from V and 1 base from J, the junction kept 7 bases outside the gene matches. From germline, CDR1 is LNHNV and CDR2 YYDKDF (reference sequence).